These 26 T cell receptor beta chains were all obtained from the same sample, sequenced in a study of persistence of HIV-infected CD4 T cells. Which antigens these TCRs recognize remains unknown. The stimulus was an HIV-1 Gag 15-mer peptide pool, about 1.1 ug/peptide/mL. Memory cells lacking CD40L and CD69 with high CD45RO were sorted. This was the immunoSEQ version 4 assay in survey mode. Repertoires were generated with immunoSEQ multiplex PCR, while TCRdb's copy carries only in-frame clones and drops some. The table includes approximately 32,000 clones, roughly 82% detected once. Sample: CD4+ T cells sorted from PBMCs after roughly 18-hour stimulation, taken from a patient who received antiretroviral therapy. The origin of the receptors is an adult woman with HIV who was CMV-seropositive.

CDR3 protein: CASSLGLTAGTDTQYF. CDR3 DNA sequence: TGTGCCAGCAGCTTAGGGCTGACCGCCGGGACAGATACGCAGTATTTT. The chain recombines TRBV7-2 with TRBJ2-3; no definite D call. The V and J ends lost 1 base and 3 bases respectively, with 14 bases between them. The CDR3 totals 16 residues. CDR1 SGHTA and CDR2 FQGNSA come from the germline V gene.

This chain joins TRBV18 and TRBJ2-1; D possibly corresponds to TRBD1 (7 bases). Per the germline V gene, CDR1 is KGHSH and CDR2 is LQKENI. The CDR3 loop spans 15 amino acids. The V end was cut by 4 bases, the J end by 2 bases, with 12 bases between. The chain's CDR3 is CASSLRGTAYNEQFF. The CDR3 region has the DNA TGTGCCAGCTCACTACGCGGGACAGCCTACAATGAGCAGTTCTTC.

The V and J genes are TRBV6-5 and TRBJ2-7, with 11 bases fitting TRBD2. Looked up from germline, CDR1 is MNHEY and CDR2 is SVGAGI. This CDR3 region has 13 residues. V lost 8 bases, J lost 3 bases, and 3 bases stayed unmatched. The CDR3 DNA follows: TGTGCCAGCGTAGCGGGGGGGCGCTACGAGCAGTACTTC. This gives the protein CASVAGGRYEQYF.

This clone was detected only once. The chain has TRBV27 and TRBJ1-2; possible D gene TRBD1, 6 bases. Germline CDR1 and CDR2: MNHEY and SMNVEV (reference sequence). V lost 5 bases to trimming and J lost 5 bases, with 15 bases between them. There are 14 residues in the CDR3. The CDR3 loop is CASSLQGKGYGYTF. The CDR3 DNA follows: TGTGCCAGCAGTCTACAGGGTAAAGGTTATGGCTACACCTTC.

V and J are TRBV2 and TRBJ1-5; no clear D. V was clipped by 6 bases and J by 9 bases, with 18 bases between them. This CDR3 is built from 14 residues. Germline lookup yields CDR1 SNHLY and CDR2 FYNNEI. CDR3 sequence (DNA): TGTGCCAGCAGGGGCAACAGCCCCGCGAGGCCCCAGCATTTT. Residues: CASRGNSPARPQHF.

This clone occurred once. V gene TRBV7-3 combines with J gene TRBJ2-3; 11 bases align to TRBD2. The germline V gene has CDR1 SGHTA and CDR2 FQGTGA. With V trimmed by 2 bases and J by 3 bases, 4 bases remained unmatched. The CDR3 covers 16 residues. Here the CDR3 reads CASSLGLAGGTDTQYF. CDR3 in DNA: TGTGCCAGCAGCTTAGGTCTAGCGGGGGGTACAGATACGCAGTATTTT.

This clone showed up just once. The genes are TRBV6-5 and TRBJ2-5; tentatively, D is TRBD1 (5 bases). Trimming cost V 7 bases and J 5 bases, with 14 bases left between them. Germline V lookup: CDR1 MNHEY, CDR2 SVGAGI. CDR3 length equals 13 residues. CDR3 bases: TGTGCCAGCATTCGAACAAAGGGGGAGACCCAGTACTTC. This encodes CASIRTKGETQYF.

The V gene is TRBV7-8, the J gene TRBJ1-1; D is ambiguous. The CDR3 totals 14 residues. The ends were cut back, 1 base at V and 6 bases at J, with 12 bases in the middle. Germline values: CDR1 SGHVS, CDR2 FQNEAQ. As DNA, the CDR3 is TGTGCCAGCAGCTTAGTGGGGATGAAGTCTGAAGCTTTCTTT. Residues: CASSLVGMKSEAFF.

This clone is a singleton in its sample. The chain recombines TRBV11-1 with TRBJ1-2; tentatively, D is TRBD1 (6 bases). Per the germline V gene, CDR1 is SGHAT and CDR2 is FQDESV (reference sequence). There are 15 residues in the CDR3. Trimming took off 1 base at V and 2 bases at J, with 11 bases between the two ends. The CDR3 sequence is CASSLGAQGNYGYTF. Written as DNA, the CDR3 is TGTGCCAGCAGCTTAGGTGCACAGGGAAACTATGGCTACACCTTC.

The gene calls are TRBV5-6 and TRBJ2-5; the D gene is possibly TRBD1 (6 bases). This CDR3 has 15 amino acids. CDR1 and CDR2 (germline): SGHDT, YYEEEE. V was shortened by 3 bases and J by 1 base, with 13 bases between the two germline ends. CDR3 loop: CASSYLTGSQETQYF. The CDR3 coding sequence is TGTGCCAGCAGCTACCTAACAGGGAGCCAAGAGACCCAGTACTTC.

The chain carries TRBV7-2 and TRBJ2-3; 9 positions agree with TRBD2. With 0 bases clipped from V and 1 base from J, the junction kept 2 bases outside the gene matches. The germline gives CDR1 SGHTA, CDR2 FQGNSA. The length of the CDR3 is 16 residues. CDR3 sequence reads: CASSLAPSGGTDTQYF. The CDR3 coding sequence is TGTGCCAGCAGCTTAGCCCCTAGCGGGGGCACAGATACGCAGTATTTT.

V and J are TRBV30 and TRBJ2-1; 13 nucleotides align to TRBD2. Germline V CDR1 and CDR2: GTSNPN, SVGIG (reference sequence). This CDR3 region has 14 residues. V gave up 3 bases and J gave up 7 bases; unmatched junction bases: 3. The CDR3 coding sequence is TGTGCCTGGAGAGGACTAGCGGGGGTAAATGAGCAGTTCTTC. Translated, it gives CAWRGLAGVNEQFF.

This sequence joins TRBV30 and TRBJ2-4; a possible D gene is TRBD2 (6 bases). There are 14 residues in the CDR3. Per the germline V gene, CDR1 is GTSNPN and CDR2 is SVGIG (reference sequence). Trimming shortened V by 4 bases and J by 3 bases, and 13 bases separated the two germline ends. CDR3 amino acids: CAWKGAGFKNIQYF. CDR3 DNA sequence: TGTGCCTGGAAAGGGGCGGGATTCAAAAACATTCAGTACTTC.

In DNA, the CDR3 is TGTGCCAGCAGTGAAACTAGTAGAGATGGCTACACCTTC. Translated, it gives CASSETSRDGYTF. The chain is built from TRBV6-1 and TRBJ1-2; D is unclear. This CDR3 region has 13 residues. The germline CDR1 and CDR2 sequences are MNHNS and SASEGT. V dropped 2 bases and J dropped 6 bases, with 10 bases sitting between them.

This clone was picked up one time. V is TRBV29-1 and J is TRBJ2-3, with D possibly matching TRBD2 (6 bases). V was shortened by 8 bases and J by 2 bases, with 17 bases between the two germline ends. Per germline, CDR1 SQVTM and CDR2 ANQGSEA. This CDR3 spans 14 amino acids. The CDR3 is CSLRRGGFTDTQYF. The CDR3 DNA follows: TGCAGCCTAAGGCGGGGCGGTTTCACAGATACGCAGTATTTT.

This clone was picked up one time. The gene calls are TRBV27 and TRBJ1-2; D is unclear. The CDR3 runs 13 residues. Germline CDR1 and CDR2: MNHEY and SMNVEV (reference sequence). The V gene lost 6 bases and the J gene lost 4 bases, with 12 bases spanning the gap. CDR3 bases: TGTGCCAGCAGACCAACTAAAATCTATGGCTACACCTTC. Its protein product is CASRPTKIYGYTF.

This chain links TRBV6-5 with TRBJ2-1, with D possibly TRBD2 on 6 matching bases. This CDR3 region has 15 residues. Germline loops: CDR1 MNHEY, CDR2 SVGAGI. V lost 6 bases, J lost 5 bases, and 17 bases lay in between. The CDR3 loop is CASSRAGRGDNEQFF. The CDR3 DNA sequence: TGTGCCAGCAGCAGGGCAGGGCGCGGGGACAATGAGCAGTTCTTC.

The table lists this clone with a count of one. The V gene is TRBV25-1, the J gene TRBJ1-4; D uncertain. Germline-derived CDR1 and CDR2 are MGHDK and SYGVNS. This CDR3 region has 15 residues. With 8 bases removed from V and 8 bases from J, the gap between germline ends came to 21 bases. The CDR3 loop reads CASGPNPSRAEKLFF. In DNA, the CDR3 is TGTGCCAGCGGCCCGAACCCGTCACGGGCCGAAAAACTGTTTTTT.

This sequence joins TRBV24-1 and TRBJ1-1; maybe TRBD1 (6 bases). Trimming cost V 4 bases and J 12 bases, with 14 bases left between them. Per germline, CDR1 KGHDR and CDR2 SFDVKD. This CDR3 comprises 12 residues. CDR3 DNA sequence: TGTGCCACCAGTGACAAAGACAGGAGCCCTTTCTTT. Residues: CATSDKDRSPFF.

CDR3 nucleotide sequence: TGTGCCAGCAGCTTAGGGTACAATGAGCAGTTCTTC. Translated, it gives CASSLGYNEQFF. J is TRBJ2-1 and V is TRBV11-3, with D unclear. Germline values: CDR1 SGHNT, CDR2 YENEEA. Trimming removed 1 base at V and 4 bases at J, with 2 bases between. This CDR3 contains 12 residues.

This clone was found once. CDR3 in amino acids: CASSAGYPAFEAFF. CDR3 bases: TGTGCCAGTAGTGCAGGGTACCCGGCGTTTGAAGCTTTCTTT. The chain links TRBV19 to TRBJ1-1, with TRBD1 as a possible D gene (5 bases). The CDR3 contains 14 residues. V lost 5 bases to trimming and J lost 7 bases, with 17 bases between them. The V gene's germline CDR1 is LNHDA and CDR2 SQIVND (reference sequence). Full variable domain (remainder filled in from reference TRBV19 and TRBJ1-1): DGGITQSPKYLFRKEGQNVTLSCEQNLNHDAMYWYRQDPGQGLRLIYYSQIVNDFQKGDIAEGYSVSREKKESFPLTVTSAQKNPTAFYLCASSAGYPAFEAFFGQGTRLTVV.

This chain connects TRBV2 to TRBJ2-7; tentatively, D is TRBD2 (6 bases). The CDR3 is made up of 15 amino acids. The ends were cut back, 6 bases at V and 1 base at J, with 16 bases in the middle. In germline, CDR1 is SNHLY, CDR2 FYNNEI. CDR3 bases: TGTGCCAGCAGAATCGAGGGAGGCCCATCCTACGAGCAGTACTTC. It is translated as CASRIEGGPSYEQYF.

This chain connects TRBV6-5 to TRBJ2-7, with a tentative D call TRBD1 (6 bases). Germline assignment: CDR1 MNHEY and CDR2 SVGAGI. The CDR3 is 15 amino acids. V was pared by 0 bases and J by 1 base, with 10 bases between. Here the CDR3 reads CASSYSWTVSYEQYF. For the CDR3, the DNA is TGTGCCAGCAGTTACTCTTGGACAGTATCCTACGAGCAGTACTTC.

The rearrangement uses TRBV18 and TRBJ1-2, with a possible D match to TRBD1 (5 bases). Between the trimmed V and J ends, which lost 8 bases and 4 bases, there was a span of 17 bases. Germline-derived CDR1 and CDR2 are KGHSH and LQKENI. The CDR3 contains 14 residues. The CDR3 nucleotides read TGTGCCAGCCCCTCGGGAGGGGCCGGCTATGGCTACACCTTC. Encoded protein: CASPSGGAGYGYTF.

V and J are TRBV18 and TRBJ1-5; 9 nucleotides align to TRBD1. The germline gives CDR1 KGHSH, CDR2 LQKENI. Losses at the gene ends were 8 bases for V and 4 bases for J; bases not matched to a gene: 6. The CDR3 contains 14 residues. The CDR3 DNA reads TGTGCCAGCACAACAGGGGGCCGTAATCAGCCCCAGCATTTT. Its protein is CASTTGGRNQPQHF.

This chain joins TRBV27 and TRBJ2-2; the D gene is possibly TRBD2 (6 bases). V lost 8 bases and J 4 bases, leaving 17 bases between the germline ends. CDR3 length equals 15 residues. From germline, CDR1 is MNHEY and CDR2 SMNVEV (reference sequence). The CDR3 DNA reads as TGTGCCAGCCGGTTACGGAGGGTCGGCACCGGGGAGCTGTTTTTT. Encoded protein: CASRLRRVGTGELFF.